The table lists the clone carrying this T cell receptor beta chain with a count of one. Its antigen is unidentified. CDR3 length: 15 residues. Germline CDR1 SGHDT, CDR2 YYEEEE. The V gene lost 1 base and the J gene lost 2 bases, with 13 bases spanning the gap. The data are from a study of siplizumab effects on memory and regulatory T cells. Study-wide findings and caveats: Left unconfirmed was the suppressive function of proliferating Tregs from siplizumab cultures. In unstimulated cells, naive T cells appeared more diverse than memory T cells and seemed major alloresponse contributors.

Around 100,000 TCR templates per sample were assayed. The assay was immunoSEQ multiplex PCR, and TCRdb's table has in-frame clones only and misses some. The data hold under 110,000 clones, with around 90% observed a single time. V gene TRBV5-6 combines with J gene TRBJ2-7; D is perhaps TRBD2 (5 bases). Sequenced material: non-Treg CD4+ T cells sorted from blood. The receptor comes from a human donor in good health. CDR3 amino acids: CASSLYERLAYEQYF. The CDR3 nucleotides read TGTGCCAGCAGCTTGTACGAGCGGTTGGCCTACGAGCAGTACTTC.